This TCR beta chain comes out of a study of blood T cell repertoires in COVID-19. Libraries were prepared by immunoSEQ multiplex PCR; TCRdb keeps only in-frame clonotypes and omits some of them. The profile shows fewer than 400,000 clones, over 75% of them singletons. Enrollees, about 18 to 100 years old, lived in fewer than 25 US areas. The CDR3 has 11 amino acids. V was cut by 9 bases and J by 1 base, with 7 bases left in between. Germline CDR1 is MNHEY and CDR2 is SMNVEV (reference sequence). The specimen sequenced was PBMCs or T cells enriched from blood (not recorded which). The J gene is TRBJ2-7, the V gene TRBV27; no firm D call. This receptor was identified in a man aged 25 to 45 who had recovered from COVID-19. This CDR3 is CARENSYEQYF. The CDR3 coding sequence is TGTGCCAGGGAGAATTCCTACGAGCAGTACTTC.